One sample yielded the 25 T cell receptor beta chains listed below, sequenced in a study of beta chain features in type 1 diabetes. Expressed TCRB transcripts were sequenced because the entire RNA isolate underwent reverse transcription. Only in-frame clones appear in the TCRdb table, and some are missing; sequencing was by immunoSEQ multiplex PCR. The sample comprises 200,000 to 300,000 clones, 68% of which are singletons, and roughly 0.048% rests with the top ten. Sequencing was performed on naive CD4+ T cells from blood. The receptors come from a man between 25 and 39 years old in good health.

The chain couples TRBV30 to TRBJ2-1; D is tentatively TRBD1 or TRBD2 (5 bases each). This CDR3 is built from 16 residues. In germline, CDR1 is GTSNPN, CDR2 SVGIG (reference sequence). The V end was cut by 1 base, the J end by 0 bases, with 13 bases between. DNA of the CDR3: TGTGCCTGGAGTGGAGGGAGCGACAGCTCCTACAATGAGCAGTTCTTC. Translated, it gives CAWSGGSDSSYNEQFF.

The chain couples TRBV11-2 to TRBJ2-1; D gene ambiguous. Germline CDR1 and CDR2: SGHAT and FQNNGV. Trimming left V 4 bases short and J 0 bases short, with 7 bases between. There are 14 residues in the CDR3. CDR3 region: CASSYGSSYNEQFF. The DNA of the CDR3 is TGTGCCAGCAGCTACGGAAGCTCCTACAATGAGCAGTTCTTC. Looking up the rest from reference TRBV11-2 and TRBJ2-1 gives the full variable domain: EAGVAQSPRYKIIEKRQSVAFWCNPISGHATLYWYQQILGQGPKLLIQFQNNGVVDDSQLPKDRFSAERLKGVDSTLKIQPAKLEDSAVYLCASSYGSSYNEQFFGPGTRLTVL.

This chain joins TRBV30 and TRBJ2-2; 12 bases map to TRBD1. V shed 3 bases and J 6 bases; nucleotides not matched to a gene: 2. Germline V gives CDR1 GTSNPN, CDR2 SVGIG (reference sequence). The CDR3 has 14 amino acids. The CDR3 nucleotides read TGTGCCTGGAGGGGACAGGGGGCATCCGGGGAGCTGTTTTTT. Protein sequence: CAWRGQGASGELFF.

This chain joins TRBV7-2 and TRBJ2-3; no firm D call. CDR1 is SGHTA, CDR2 FQGNSA, per germline. V shed 4 bases and J shed 2 bases, with 16 bases lying between them. The CDR3 runs to 16 residues. CDR3 loop: CASSSLGAFSTDTQYF. The CDR3 nucleotides read TGTGCCAGCAGCTCTTTAGGCGCATTTTCCACAGATACGCAGTATTTT.

This chain uses TRBV20-1 with TRBJ2-1, with 8 bases matching TRBD1. V dropped 5 bases and J dropped 15; count of bases not matched to a gene: 6. The CDR3 sequence is 10 residues long. Germline V gives CDR1 DFQATT, CDR2 SNEGSKA (reference sequence). CDR3 residues: CSAAGTGVFF. The CDR3 DNA sequence: TGCAGTGCTGCCGGGACAGGAGTGTTCTTC.

J is TRBJ2-3 and V is TRBV9, with 7 bases aligning to TRBD1. Trimming cost V 0 bases and J 5 bases; bases outside gene matches: 3. The V gene's germline CDR1 is SGDLS and CDR2 YYNGEE. This CDR3 is built from 14 residues. In nucleotides, the CDR3 is TGTGCCAGCAGCGTAGAGGGGGCTGGAGATACGCAGTATTTT. Translating it yields CASSVEGAGDTQYF.

The V call is TRBV2, the J call TRBJ2-1; 13 nucleotides agree with TRBD2. The length of the CDR3 is 17 residues. CDR1 is SNHLY and CDR2 is FYNNEI in the germline V gene. Trimming removed 6 bases from V and 3 bases from J; junction bases left unmatched: 8. CDR3 DNA: TGTGCCAGCAGGGGAGTATGGACTAGCGGGGGCTACAATGAGCAGTTCTTC. Its translation is CASRGVWTSGGYNEQFF.

This clone has only a few counts. This chain connects TRBV28 to TRBJ2-1; 7 bases fit TRBD1. CDR3 length equals 18 residues. The germline gives CDR1 MDHEN, CDR2 SYDVKM. V lost 6 bases, J lost 6 bases, and 20 bases stayed unmatched. CDR3 region: CASRPSLGQAGPSNEQFF. The CDR3 nucleotides read TGTGCCAGCAGACCATCCCTCGGACAGGCTGGCCCGAGCAATGAGCAGTTCTTC. The full variable domain, its missing parts supplied by reference TRBV28 and TRBJ2-1, is DVKVTQSSRYLVKRTGEKVFLECVQDMDHENMFWYRQDPGLGLRLIYFSYDVKMKEKGDIPEGYSVSREKKERFSLILESASTNQTSMYLCASRPSLGQAGPSNEQFFGPGTRLTVL.

The chain links TRBV30 to TRBJ2-7; 8 nucleotides align to TRBD1. Germline values: CDR1 GTSNPN, CDR2 SVGIG (reference sequence). The CDR3 totals 14 residues. With V trimmed by 2 bases and J by 2 bases, 5 bases remained unmatched. The CDR3 sequence is CAWSIRDRTYEQYF. The CDR3 nucleotides read TGTGCCTGGAGTATCCGGGACAGGACCTACGAGCAGTACTTC.

This clone was counted once. The genes are TRBV9 and TRBJ1-1; D unclear. The CDR3 sequence is 14 residues long. Germline lookup yields CDR1 SGDLS and CDR2 YYNGEE. V dropped 3 bases and J dropped 2 bases, with 11 bases sitting between them. The CDR3 protein is CASSGTYPNTEAFF. The CDR3 DNA follows: TGTGCCAGCAGCGGTACGTACCCAAACACTGAAGCTTTCTTT.

The V gene is TRBV6-8, the J gene TRBJ2-1; 8 nucleotides line up with TRBD1. The CDR3 sequence is 11 residues long. The V gene end was trimmed by 6 bases and the J gene end by 14 bases; junction bases not matched to a gene: 6. Per the germline V gene, CDR1 is MNHGY and CDR2 is SAAAGT. CDR3 protein: CASSPPTGEFF. CDR3 nucleotide sequence: TGTGCCAGCAGCCCACCGACAGGGGAGTTCTTC.

This sequence joins TRBV6-5 and TRBJ2-7, with no clear D. V shed 1 base and J shed 2 bases, with 12 bases lying between them. Germline assignment: CDR1 MNHEY and CDR2 SVGAGI. The CDR3 loop spans 15 amino acids. This chain's CDR3 is CASSYWQKGTYEQYF. The CDR3 DNA reads as TGTGCCAGCAGTTACTGGCAGAAAGGGACCTACGAGCAGTACTTC.

The chain joins TRBV25-1 to TRBJ1-2; D gene uncertain. Trimming pared 1 base from V and 11 bases from J, leaving 8 bases between. Germline CDR1 is MGHDK and CDR2 is SYGVNS. The CDR3 consists of 11 residues. CDR3 coding DNA: TGTGCCAGCAGTGAATCCTCTCGATACACCTTC. This translates into CASSESSRYTF.

This rearrangement joins TRBV30 to TRBJ1-4, with unresolved D. In germline, CDR1 is GTSNPN, CDR2 SVGIG (reference sequence). The CDR3 runs to 14 residues. V lost 5 bases, J lost 1 base, and 11 bases lay in between. Written as DNA, the CDR3 is TGTGCCTGGCGGGAAGAGATAACTAATGAAAAACTGTTTTTT. This encodes CAWREEITNEKLFF.

This chain links TRBV9 with TRBJ2-3, with 9 bases that match TRBD2. V gave up 1 base and J gave up 6 bases; unmatched junction bases: 6. Germline CDR1 and CDR2: SGDLS and YYNGEE. This CDR3 is built from 15 residues. The CDR3 here is CASSVFAGGPDTQYF. The CDR3 DNA reads as TGTGCCAGCAGCGTATTTGCGGGAGGGCCGGATACGCAGTATTTT.

This clone was seen a single time. The V call is TRBV9, the J call TRBJ2-3, with D unclear. Trimming removed 3 bases from V and 0 bases from J, with 8 bases in between. The CDR3 extends over 14 amino acids. CDR1 and CDR2 (germline): SGDLS, YYNGEE. The CDR3: CASSGPVSTDTQYF. The CDR3 DNA reads as TGTGCCAGCAGCGGGCCGGTGAGCACAGATACGCAGTATTTT.

This chain links TRBV28 with TRBJ2-1; D call uncertain. This CDR3 region has 12 residues. Between the trimmed V and J ends, which lost 1 base and 5 bases, there was a span of 3 bases. Germline V gene data show CDR1 as MDHEN and CDR2 as SYDVKM. CDR3 sequence reads: CASSLSHNEQFF. The CDR3 nucleotides are TGTGCCAGCAGTTTATCGCACAATGAGCAGTTCTTC.

The chain employs TRBV30 and TRBJ2-7; D is unclear. Germline values: CDR1 GTSNPN, CDR2 SVGIG (reference sequence). V lost 2 bases and J 4 bases, leaving 9 bases between the germline ends. The CDR3 has 12 amino acids. CDR3 DNA sequence: TGTGCCTGGAGTCCTCAGAATTACGAGCAGTACTTC. It translates to CAWSPQNYEQYF.

The gene calls are TRBV7-9 and TRBJ1-2; perhaps TRBD1 as D (6 bases). Germline lookup yields CDR1 SEHNR and CDR2 FQNEAQ (reference sequence). Trimming took 4 bases from V and 8 from J, leaving 11 bases between them. The CDR3 is 12 amino acids. In DNA form, the CDR3 reads TGTGCCAGCAGCTCCCCGGACAGAGGCTACACCTTC. This translates into CASSSPDRGYTF. The full variable domain, rest sourced from reference TRBV7-9 and TRBJ1-2, is DTGVSQNPRHKITKRGQNVTFRCDPISEHNRLYWYRQTLGQGPEFLTYFQNEAQLEKSRLLSDRFSAERPKGSFSTLEIQRTEQGDSAMYLCASSSPDRGYTFGSGTRLTVV.

The rearrangement joins TRBV20-1 to TRBJ2-3; possibly TRBD1 for D (6 bases). The CDR3 is made up of 11 amino acids. V shed 4 bases and J shed 7 bases, with 9 bases lying between them. Germline CDR1 reads DFQATT; CDR2 reads SNEGSKA (reference sequence). CDR3 protein: CSAIRGNTQYF. In DNA, the CDR3 is TGCAGTGCTATCAGGGGAAATACGCAGTATTTT.

V and J are TRBV7-2 and TRBJ2-1; D possibly matches TRBD1 or TRBD2 (5 bases each). Per the germline V gene, CDR1 is SGHTA and CDR2 is FQGNSA. V was trimmed by 5 bases and J by 3 bases, leaving 17 bases between them. There are 16 residues in the CDR3. CDR3 residues: CASSPRDGVVYNEQFF. The CDR3 bases are TGTGCCAGCAGCCCCCGGGACGGAGTTGTCTACAATGAGCAGTTCTTC. The full variable domain, rest sourced from reference TRBV7-2 and TRBJ2-1, is GAGVSQSPSNKVTEKGKDVELRCDPISGHTALYWYRQSLGQGLEFLIYFQGNSAPDKSGLPSDRFSAERTGGSVSTLTIQRTQQEDSAVYLCASSPRDGVVYNEQFFGPGTRLTVL.

The chain recombines TRBV4-3 with TRBJ2-3; no definite D call. Germline CDR1 is LGHNA and CDR2 is YSLEER. V lost 4 bases and J 2 bases, leaving 10 bases between the germline ends. The CDR3 is 14 amino acids. The CDR3 DNA reads as TGCGCCAGCAGCCCACGAACTATCACAGATACGCAGTATTTT. Translation: CASSPRTITDTQYF.

The V gene is TRBV29-1, the J gene TRBJ2-3, with D uncertain. V lost 7 bases and J 0 bases, leaving 17 bases between the germline ends. This CDR3 spans 15 amino acids. Germline V lookup: CDR1 SQVTM, CDR2 ANQGSEA. This chain's CDR3 is CSARPTGGSTDTQYF. CDR3 sequence (DNA): TGCAGCGCCCGCCCCACGGGTGGGAGCACAGATACGCAGTATTTT.

This clone occurred a few times. The chain uses TRBV7-6 and TRBJ2-5; D gene ambiguous. Germline V CDR1 and CDR2: SGHVS, FNYEAQ. V lost 5 bases, J lost 7 bases, and 11 bases lay in between. CDR3 size: 12 residues. The CDR3 region is CASSPPQRTQYF. The CDR3 nucleotides read TGTGCCAGCAGCCCGCCCCAGAGGACCCAGTACTTC.

V is TRBV30 and J is TRBJ2-7, with D unresolved. Germline-derived CDR1 and CDR2 are GTSNPN and SVGIG (reference sequence). V was pared by 2 bases and J by 5 bases, with 10 bases between. This CDR3 is 12 amino acids long. CDR3 sequence (DNA): TGTGCCTGGAGTTCCCGACACCACGAGCAGTACTTC. Amino acids: CAWSSRHHEQYF. The full variable domain, rest sourced from reference TRBV30 and TRBJ2-7, is SQTIHQWPATLVQPVGSPLSLECTVEGTSNPNLYWYRQAAGRGLQLLFYSVGIGQISSEVPQNLSASRPQDRQFILSSKKLLLSDSGFYLCAWSSRHHEQYFGPGTRLTVT.